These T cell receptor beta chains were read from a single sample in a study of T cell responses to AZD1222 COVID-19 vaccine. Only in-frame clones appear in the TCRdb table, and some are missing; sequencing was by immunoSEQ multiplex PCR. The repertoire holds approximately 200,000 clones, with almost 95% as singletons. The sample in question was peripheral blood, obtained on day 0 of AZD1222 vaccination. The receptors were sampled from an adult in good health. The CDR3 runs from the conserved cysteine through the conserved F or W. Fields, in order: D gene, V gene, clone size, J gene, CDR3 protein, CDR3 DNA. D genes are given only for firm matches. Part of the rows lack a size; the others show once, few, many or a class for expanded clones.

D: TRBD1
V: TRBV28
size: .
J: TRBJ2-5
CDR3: CASSSSRQGQETQYF
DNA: TGTGCCAGCAGCTCCTCCCGACAGGGGCAAGAGACCCAGTACTTC

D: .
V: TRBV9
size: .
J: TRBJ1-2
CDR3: CASSVGDSYGYTF
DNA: TGTGCCAGCAGCGTCGGGGACTCCTATGGCTACACCTTC

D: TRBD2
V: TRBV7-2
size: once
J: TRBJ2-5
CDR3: CASSLNGRALGETQYF
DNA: TGTGCCAGCAGCCTGAACGGGAGGGCTTTGGGAGAGACCCAGTACTTC

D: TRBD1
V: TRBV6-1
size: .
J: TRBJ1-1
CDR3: CASSGLWTGLNTEAFF
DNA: TGTGCCAGCAGTGGATTATGGACAGGGCTGAACACTGAAGCTTTCTTT

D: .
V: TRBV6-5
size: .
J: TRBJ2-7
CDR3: CAAASYEQYF
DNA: TGTGCAGCAGCGTCCTACGAGCAGTACTTC

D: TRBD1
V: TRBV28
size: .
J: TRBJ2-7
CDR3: CASSRDRVIVEQYF
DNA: TGTGCCAGCAGTCGGGACAGGGTTATAGTCGAGCAGTACTTC

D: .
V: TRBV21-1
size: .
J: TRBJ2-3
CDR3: CASSNTSALAGYTDTQYF
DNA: TGTGCCAGCAGCAATACATCCGCCCTAGCGGGGTACACAGATACGCAGTATTTT

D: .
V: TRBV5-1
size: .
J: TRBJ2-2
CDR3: CASSFGAGELFF
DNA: TGCGCCAGCAGCTTTGGAGCCGGGGAGCTGTTTTTT

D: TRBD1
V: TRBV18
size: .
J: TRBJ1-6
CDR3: CASSPPPGQGRSPLHF
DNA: TGTGCCAGCTCACCACCACCCGGACAGGGTAGATCACCCCTCCACTTT

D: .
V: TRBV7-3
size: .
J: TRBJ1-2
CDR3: CASSPKGDNYGYTF
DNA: TGTGCCAGCAGCCCCAAAGGGGACAACTATGGCTACACCTTC

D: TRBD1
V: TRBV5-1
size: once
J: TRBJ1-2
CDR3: CASSPRTGEKSYGYTF
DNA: TGCGCCAGCAGCCCAAGGACAGGGGAAAAGAGCTATGGCTACACCTTC

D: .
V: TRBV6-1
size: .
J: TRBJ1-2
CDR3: CASSEDGSYGYTF
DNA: TGTGCCAGCAGTGAAGATGGCAGCTATGGCTACACCTTC

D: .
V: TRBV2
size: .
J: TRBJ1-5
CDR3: CASSDYGFNQPQHF
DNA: TGTGCCAGCAGTGACTACGGCTTCAATCAGCCCCAGCATTTT

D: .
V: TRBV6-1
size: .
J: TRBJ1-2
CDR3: CASSEFPYGYTF
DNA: TGTGCCAGCAGTGAGTTCCCTTATGGCTACACCTTC

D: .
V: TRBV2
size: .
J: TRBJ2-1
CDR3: CASSLAALAAGEQFF
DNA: TGTGCCAGCAGCCTTGCTGCCCTGGCGGCGGGTGAGCAGTTCTTC

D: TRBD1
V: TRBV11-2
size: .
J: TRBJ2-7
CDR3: CASSSLGQGSGYEQYF
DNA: TGTGCCAGCAGCTCGCTCGGACAGGGAAGCGGATACGAGCAGTACTTC

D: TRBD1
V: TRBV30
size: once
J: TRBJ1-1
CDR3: CAWTPAGTGRLNTEAFF
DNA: TGTGCCTGGACCCCAGCCGGGACAGGTCGTCTGAACACTGAAGCTTTCTTT

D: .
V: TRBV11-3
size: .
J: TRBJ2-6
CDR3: CASSLEVGTSGANVLTF
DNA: TGTGCCAGCAGCTTAGAGGTGGGGACTTCTGGGGCCAACGTCCTGACTTTC

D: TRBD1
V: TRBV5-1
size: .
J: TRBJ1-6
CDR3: CASSWSTGDNSPLHF
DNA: TGCGCCAGCAGTTGGAGTACAGGGGATAATTCACCCCTCCACTTT

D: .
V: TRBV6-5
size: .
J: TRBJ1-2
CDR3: CASSYYRARLFYGYTF
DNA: TGTGCCAGCAGTTACTACAGGGCCAGGCTCTTCTATGGCTACACCTTC

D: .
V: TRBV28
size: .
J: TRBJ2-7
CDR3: CASSLLSAGGIYEQYF
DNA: TGTGCCAGCAGTTTATTGTCGGCAGGAGGGATATACGAGCAGTACTTC

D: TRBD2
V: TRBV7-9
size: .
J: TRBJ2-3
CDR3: CASSTTSGSVSGTDTQYF
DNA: TGTGCCAGCAGCACGACTAGCGGGAGCGTAAGTGGGACAGATACGCAGTATTTT

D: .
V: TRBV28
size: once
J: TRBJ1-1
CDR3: CASSDGLVVSRNTEAFF
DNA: TGTGCCAGCAGTGACGGGTTGGTTGTTTCGAGGAACACTGAAGCTTTCTTT

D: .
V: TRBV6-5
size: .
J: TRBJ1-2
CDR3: CASSQGAYGYTF
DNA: TGTGCCAGCTCGCAAGGGGCCTATGGCTACACCTTC

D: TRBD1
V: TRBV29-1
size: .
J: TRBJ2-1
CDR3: CSLQGAGNEQFF
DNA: TGCAGCTTACAGGGGGCCGGCAATGAGCAGTTCTTC

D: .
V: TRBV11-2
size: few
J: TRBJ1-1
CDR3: CASSLAVRVDHTEAFF
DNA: TGTGCCAGCAGCTTAGCGGTGCGGGTTGACCACACTGAAGCTTTCTTT

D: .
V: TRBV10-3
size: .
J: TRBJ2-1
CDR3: CAISGGGLPNEQFF
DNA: TGTGCCATCAGCGGAGGGGGACTACCCAATGAGCAGTTCTTC

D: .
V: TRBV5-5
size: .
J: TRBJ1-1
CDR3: CASSLRLRGTEAFF
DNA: TGTGCCAGCAGCTTGCGTCTGAGGGGAACTGAAGCTTTCTTT

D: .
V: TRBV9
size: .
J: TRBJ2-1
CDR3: CASSVAGLSSYNEQFF
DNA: TGTGCCAGCAGCGTAGCTGGCCTGAGCTCCTACAATGAGCAGTTCTTC

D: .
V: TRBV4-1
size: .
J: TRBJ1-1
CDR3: CASSQGSGYTEAFF
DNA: TGCGCCAGCAGCCAAGGATCAGGATATACTGAAGCTTTCTTT

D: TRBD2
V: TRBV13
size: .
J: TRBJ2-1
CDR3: CASSPGLVPNNEQFF
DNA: TGTGCCAGCAGCCCGGGACTAGTTCCAAACAATGAGCAGTTCTTC

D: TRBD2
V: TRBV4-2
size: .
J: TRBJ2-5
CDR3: CASSQETSGSQETQYF
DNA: TGTGCCAGCAGCCAAGAAACTAGCGGGAGCCAAGAGACCCAGTACTTC

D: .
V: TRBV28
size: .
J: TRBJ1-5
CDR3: CASSLRSGGGNQPQHF
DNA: TGTGCCAGCAGTTTAAGGTCCGGGGGGGGCAATCAGCCCCAGCATTTT

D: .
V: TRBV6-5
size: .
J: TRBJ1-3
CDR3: CASSYGSKGSGNTIYF
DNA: TGTGCCAGCAGTTACGGTAGTAAGGGCTCTGGAAACACCATATATTTT

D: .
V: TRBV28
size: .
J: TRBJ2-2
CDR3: CASKRGRGRAGELFF
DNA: TGTGCCAGCAAGAGGGGGAGGGGGCGCGCCGGGGAGCTGTTTTTT

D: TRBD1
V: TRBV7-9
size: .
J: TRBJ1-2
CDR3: CASSLAGTGGGDGYTF
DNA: TGTGCCAGCAGCTTAGCCGGTACAGGGGGCGGGGATGGCTACACCTTC

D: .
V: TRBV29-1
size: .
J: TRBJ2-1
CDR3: CSATALASYNEQFF
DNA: TGCAGCGCCACCGCTCTGGCCTCCTACAATGAGCAGTTCTTC

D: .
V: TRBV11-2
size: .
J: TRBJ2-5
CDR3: CASSQWGADEETQYF
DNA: TGTGCCAGCAGCCAGTGGGGGGCAGATGAAGAGACCCAGTACTTC

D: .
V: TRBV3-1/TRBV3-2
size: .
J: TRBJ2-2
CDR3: CASSPPAFTGELFF
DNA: TGTGCCAGCAGCCCCCCCGCCTTCACCGGGGAGCTGTTTTTT

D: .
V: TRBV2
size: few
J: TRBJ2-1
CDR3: CASSEAPTGGRQFF
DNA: TGTGCCAGCAGTGAAGCGCCGACGGGTGGTAGGCAGTTCTTC

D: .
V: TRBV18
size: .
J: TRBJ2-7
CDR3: CASSTNYEQYF
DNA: TGTGCCAGCTCAACAAACTACGAGCAGTACTTC

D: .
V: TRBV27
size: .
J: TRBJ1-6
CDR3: CASSLEGIGYNSPLHF
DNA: TGTGCCAGCAGTTTGGAGGGTATAGGATATAATTCACCCCTCCACTTT

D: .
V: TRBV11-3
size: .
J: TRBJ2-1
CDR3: CASSQDRWGEQFF
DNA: TGTGCCAGCAGCCAAGACAGGTGGGGTGAGCAGTTCTTC

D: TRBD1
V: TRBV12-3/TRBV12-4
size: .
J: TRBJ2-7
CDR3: CASSRDSSYEQYF
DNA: TGTGCCAGCAGTCGGGACAGCTCCTACGAGCAGTACTTC

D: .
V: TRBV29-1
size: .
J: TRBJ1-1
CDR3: CSAVGGAYTEAFF
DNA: TGCAGCGCGGTAGGGGGGGCGTACACTGAAGCTTTCTTT

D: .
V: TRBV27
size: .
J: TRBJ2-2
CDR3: CASVGDLYTGELFF
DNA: TGTGCCAGCGTCGGGGATCTGTACACCGGGGAGCTGTTTTTT

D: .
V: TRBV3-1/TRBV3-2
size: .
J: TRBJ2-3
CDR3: CASSHGSPEKYF
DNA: TGTGCCAGCAGCCACGGCAGCCCCGAGAAGTATTTT

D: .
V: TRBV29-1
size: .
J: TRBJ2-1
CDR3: CSGRSSIREQFF
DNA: TGCAGCGGGCGGAGTAGCATCAGGGAGCAGTTCTTC

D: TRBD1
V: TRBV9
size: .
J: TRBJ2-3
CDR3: CASSIRQGPDTQYF
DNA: TGTGCCAGCAGCATAAGACAGGGGCCAGATACGCAGTATTTT

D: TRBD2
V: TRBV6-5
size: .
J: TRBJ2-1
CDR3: CAIGTSGSYNEQFF
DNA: TGTGCCATTGGGACTAGCGGGAGCTACAATGAGCAGTTCTTC

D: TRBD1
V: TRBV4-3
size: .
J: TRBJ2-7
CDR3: CASSQEWTGPHEQYF
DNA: TGCGCCAGCAGCCAGGAATGGACAGGGCCGCACGAGCAGTACTTC

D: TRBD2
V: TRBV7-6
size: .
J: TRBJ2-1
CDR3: CASSLITSGRIDEQFF
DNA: TGTGCCAGCAGCTTAATAACTAGCGGGAGGATCGATGAGCAGTTCTTC

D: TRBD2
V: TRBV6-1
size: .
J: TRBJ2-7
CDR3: CASSELAGAYEQYF
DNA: TGTGCCAGCAGTGAGCTTGCGGGAGCCTACGAGCAGTACTTC

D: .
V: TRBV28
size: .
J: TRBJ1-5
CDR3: CASRPSTGLVSYSNQPQHF
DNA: TGTGCCAGCAGACCCTCGACAGGCTTGGTCTCATATAGCAATCAGCCCCAGCATTTT

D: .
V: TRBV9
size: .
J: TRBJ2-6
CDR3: CASSVALGPTSGANVLTF
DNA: TGTGCCAGCAGCGTAGCCTTGGGTCCCACCTCTGGGGCCAACGTCCTGACTTTC